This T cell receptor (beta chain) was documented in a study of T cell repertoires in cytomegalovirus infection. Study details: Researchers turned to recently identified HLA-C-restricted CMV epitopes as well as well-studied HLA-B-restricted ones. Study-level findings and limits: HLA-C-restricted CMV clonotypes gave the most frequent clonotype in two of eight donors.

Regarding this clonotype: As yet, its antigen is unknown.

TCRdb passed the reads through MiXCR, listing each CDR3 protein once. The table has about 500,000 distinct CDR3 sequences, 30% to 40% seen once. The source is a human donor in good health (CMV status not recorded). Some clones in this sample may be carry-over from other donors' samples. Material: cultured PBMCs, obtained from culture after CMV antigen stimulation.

This CDR3 is CAISRTGTSGDNEQFF. DNA of the CDR3: TGTGCCATCAGTCGAACCGGGACTAGCGGAGACAATGAGCAGTTCTTC. The chain links TRBV10-3 to TRBJ2-1; 11 nucleotides match TRBD2. V was pared by 5 bases and J by 5 bases, with 8 bases of the junction left unmatched. From germline, CDR1 is ENHRY and CDR2 SYGVKD. The CDR3 spans 16 residues.